This T cell receptor (beta chain) came from a study of low-dose radiotherapy and immunotherapy resistance in tumors. TRAV- and TRBV-specific primers, spanning alpha and beta chains, primed first-strand cDNA. TCRs underwent roughly 19 PCR cycles of amplification with a constant-region primer and V-primer adapter. TCRdb re-called the reads through MiXCR, storing one row per CDR3 protein. The table records roughly 100,000 distinct CDR3 sequences, approximately 22% of them present only once. This clonotype was picked up many times. As to time point: after trial treatment. The treatment is: LDRT plus nivolumab, ipilimumab, low-dose cyclophosphamide and aspirin (RACIN trial). Along with nivolumab and ipilimumab, donors received aspirin, low-dose cyclophosphamide and low-dose radiotherapy. The CDR3 has 17 amino acids. Germline-derived CDR1 and CDR2 are SGHRS and YFSETQ. V lost 1 base, J lost 6 bases, and 21 bases lay in between.

V gene TRBV5-1 combines with J gene TRBJ2-3; D may be TRBD2 (6 bases). This specimen was PBMCs, taken after low-dose radiotherapy plus immunotherapy. The receptor was derived from a female donor with ovarian cancer. DNA of the CDR3: TGCGCCAGCAGCTTGAGATCTGGTCTCACAGGAGGGGATACGCAGTATTTT. Protein product: CASSLRSGLTGGDTQYF.